This TCR beta chain was observed in a study of control samples from healthy donors and cancer patients. Germline values: CDR1 MNHNY, CDR2 SVGAGI (reference sequence). This CDR3 comprises 16 residues. V lost 7 bases to trimming and J lost 0 bases; unmatched junction nucleotides: 6. Profiled with immunoSEQ multiplex PCR; TCRdb holds only in-frame clones, not every one. The top ten hold approximately 15% of the sample, which has about 130,000 clones, just under 95% seen once. Sequenced: PBMCs. This chain uses TRBV6-6 with TRBJ1-4, with 9 bases that match TRBD1. This TCR was sampled from a man in his 60s with colorectal cancer. CDR3 sequence (DNA): TGTGCCAGCACCGGGGACAGGGCCACAACTAATGAAAAACTGTTTTTT. Translating gives CASTGDRATTNEKLFF.